This is a list of T cell receptor beta chains from one sample in a study of T cells in Graves' hyperthyroidism and ophthalmopathy. TCRdb re-analysed the multiplex PCR reads in MiXCR, keeping a single row per CDR3 protein. There are about 740,000 distinct CDR3 sequences in the sample; about 15% occur only once, and about a tenth lies in the top ten. What was sequenced was blood. Source of these receptors: a young woman with Graves' hyperthyroidism. The CDR3 runs from the conserved cysteine through the conserved F or W. The D gene is left open where the match is weak. Clone size is given for some rows only: seen once, a few or many times, or a class if the clone is expanded.

V gene: TRBV20-1; J gene: TRBJ1-1; clone size: NA; D gene: NA; CDR3 DNA: TGCAGTGCTAGAGGGTCCGGGGGCGCCGAAGCTTTCTTT; CDR3 protein: CSARGSGGAEAFF
V gene: TRBV7-8; J gene: TRBJ2-1; clone size: few; D gene: NA; CDR3 DNA: TGTGCCAGCAGCCTAAAACCTCCCCTAGTAGTATTGTACAATGAGCAGTTCTTC; CDR3 protein: CASSLKPPLVVLYNEQFF
V gene: TRBV20-1; J gene: TRBJ2-7; clone size: many; D gene: TRBD1; CDR3 DNA: TGCAGTGCTGGTCGGGGGACAGGTGCCTACGAGCAGTACTTC; CDR3 protein: CSAGRGTGAYEQYF
V gene: TRBV9; J gene: TRBJ2-7; clone size: NA; D gene: TRBD2; CDR3 DNA: TGTGCCGACGAGCTAGCGGGAGTGAGTGAGCAGTACTTC; CDR3 protein: CADELAGVSEQYF
V gene: TRBV19; J gene: TRBJ2-7; clone size: few; D gene: NA; CDR3 DNA: TGTGCCAGTAGTCGACAGGGAGGGTACGAGCAGTACTTC; CDR3 protein: CASSRQGGYEQYF
V gene: TRBV7-2; J gene: TRBJ1-3; clone size: few; D gene: NA; CDR3 DNA: TGTGCCAGCAGCCCCCGGGGGGGAAACACCATATATTTT; CDR3 protein: CASSPRGGNTIYF
V gene: TRBV7-2; J gene: TRBJ2-3; clone size: many; D gene: TRBD2; CDR3 DNA: TGTGCCAGCAGCTTAGTACTAGCGGGCACAGATACGCAGTATTTT; CDR3 protein: CASSLVLAGTDTQYF
V gene: TRBV3-1; J gene: TRBJ2-5; clone size: many; D gene: NA; CDR3 DNA: TGTGCCAGCAGCCTACAGGGGGGGCTGATGGAGACCCAGTACTTC; CDR3 protein: CASSLQGGLMETQYF
V gene: TRBV7-9; J gene: TRBJ1-4; clone size: NA; D gene: NA; CDR3 DNA: TGTGCCAGCAGCCCTCCCGACGTTGAAAAACTGTTTTTT; CDR3 protein: CASSPPDVEKLFF
V gene: TRBV15; J gene: TRBJ1-4; clone size: many; D gene: TRBD1; CDR3 DNA: TGTGCCACCGGTTCCGGGACAGGGACGTTAGCAACTAATGAAAAACTGTTTTTT; CDR3 protein: CATGSGTGTLATNEKLFF
V gene: TRBV27; J gene: TRBJ2-7; clone size: NA; D gene: TRBD2; CDR3 DNA: TGTGCCAGCAGGGGACTAGCGGGAGACAGGACCTACGAGCAGTACTTC; CDR3 protein: CASRGLAGDRTYEQYF
V gene: TRBV11-2; J gene: TRBJ2-3; clone size: many; D gene: TRBD2; CDR3 DNA: TGTGCCAGCAGCTCCCCTCTGACTAGCGGGAGGACCACAGATACGCAGTATTTT; CDR3 protein: CASSSPLTSGRTTDTQYF
V gene: TRBV7-9; J gene: TRBJ1-2; clone size: many; D gene: TRBD1; CDR3 DNA: TGTGCCAGCAGCCGAGGGACAGGGGGCGCTAATGGCTACACCTTC; CDR3 protein: CASSRGTGGANGYTF
V gene: TRBV4-3; J gene: TRBJ2-7; clone size: many; D gene: NA; CDR3 DNA: TGCGCCAGCAGCCAAGATCGGGGGTACGACGAGCAGTACTTC; CDR3 protein: CASSQDRGYDEQYF
V gene: TRBV4-1; J gene: TRBJ2-7; clone size: once; D gene: TRBD1; CDR3 DNA: TGCGCCAGCAGCCATCCTGCTCGTGACAGGGACAATGAGCAGTACTTC; CDR3 protein: CASSHPARDRDNEQYF
V gene: TRBV2; J gene: TRBJ2-1; clone size: NA; D gene: NA; CDR3 DNA: TGTGCCAGCAGTCGGGTCCGGAATGAGCAGTTCTTC; CDR3 protein: CASSRVRNEQFF
V gene: TRBV6-2/TRBV6-3; J gene: TRBJ1-1; clone size: many; D gene: NA; CDR3 DNA: TGTGCCAGCAGTTACCCCGGGGTTTTTGGCAACACTGAAGCTTTCTTT; CDR3 protein: CASSYPGVFGNTEAFF
V gene: TRBV29-1; J gene: TRBJ1-5; clone size: NA; D gene: NA; CDR3 DNA: TGCAGCGTTTCGGACCATACGGGTCAGCCCCAGCATTTT; CDR3 protein: CSVSDHTGQPQHF
V gene: TRBV18; J gene: TRBJ2-1; clone size: many; D gene: TRBD1; CDR3 DNA: TGTGCCAGCTCACCGGGACAGGCATCCTACAATGAGCAGTTCTTC; CDR3 protein: CASSPGQASYNEQFF
V gene: TRBV7-3; J gene: TRBJ2-3; clone size: many; D gene: TRBD2; CDR3 DNA: TGTGCCAGCAGCTTAGTTCTAGCGGACACAGATACGCAGTATTTT; CDR3 protein: CASSLVLADTDTQYF
V gene: TRBV20-1; J gene: TRBJ1-4; clone size: few; D gene: TRBD1; CDR3 DNA: TGCAGTGCTAGAGCATGGCCGGGACAGGGTGGTGAAAAACTGTTTTTT; CDR3 protein: CSARAWPGQGGEKLFF
V gene: TRBV7-3; J gene: TRBJ2-1; clone size: NA; D gene: TRBD1; CDR3 DNA: TGTGCCAGCAGCCTAAGGGGGACAGGGGGCGATGAGCAGTTCTTC; CDR3 protein: CASSLRGTGGDEQFF
V gene: TRBV3-1; J gene: TRBJ2-7; clone size: few; D gene: NA; CDR3 DNA: TGTGCCAGCGCGGTTGGGGCCCTGGGGACCTACGAGCAGTACTTC; CDR3 protein: CASAVGALGTYEQYF
V gene: TRBV4-3; J gene: TRBJ2-2; clone size: few; D gene: NA; CDR3 DNA: TGCGCCAGCTGCCCGAACACCGGGGAGCTGTTTTTT; CDR3 protein: CASCPNTGELFF
V gene: TRBV9; J gene: TRBJ2-1; clone size: NA; D gene: TRBD2; CDR3 DNA: TGTGCCAGCAGCGCTCCAGCCGGGACTAGCGGGAGGGAGCAGTTCTTC; CDR3 protein: CASSAPAGTSGREQFF
V gene: TRBV10-2; J gene: TRBJ1-5; clone size: few; D gene: NA; CDR3 DNA: TGCGCCACCCAACCGGCTTCTAATCAGCCCCAGCATTTT; CDR3 protein: CATQPASNQPQHF
V gene: TRBV29-1; J gene: TRBJ2-7; clone size: few; D gene: NA; CDR3 DNA: TGCAGCGTTACCAAGCAGGTCCCAGGGAACGAGCAGTACTTC; CDR3 protein: CSVTKQVPGNEQYF
V gene: TRBV29-1; J gene: TRBJ2-3; clone size: many; D gene: TRBD2; CDR3 DNA: TGCAGCGTTCCCCCGGGAGCGGGGCGGGCAGATACGCAGTATTTT; CDR3 protein: CSVPPGAGRADTQYF
V gene: TRBV7-9; J gene: TRBJ2-2; clone size: many; D gene: TRBD2; CDR3 DNA: TGTGCCAGCAGCCCAATACCTAGCGGGAGGTTTTCCAACACCGGGGAGCTGTTTTTT; CDR3 protein: CASSPIPSGRFSNTGELFF